Listed here are 2 T cell receptor beta chains from one sample, sequenced in a study of blood T cell repertoires in COVID-19 (dated by TCRdb to the early 2020s). The method behind the library was the immunoSEQ multiplex PCR assay. Not all clones reach the TCRdb copy of this immuneACCESS table, which keeps in-frame sequences only. Checked studies attribute under half of the gap to unresolved V genes and leave the rest unexplained. This sample gives about 220,000 clones in total; 65% to 85% of them show up just once. The top ten constitute roughly 13% of the sample. The sequenced sample consisted of peripheral blood. The receptors derive from a human donor in a cohort sampled during active COVID-19.

The CDR3 DNA sequence: TGTGCCAGCACGCGGAACAGGGGGGTCGAGCAGTACTTC. Its translation: CASTRNRGVEQYF. The V gene is TRBV2, the J gene TRBJ2-7; 8 bases agree with TRBD1. Trimming took 7 bases from V and 6 from J; bases not matched to a gene: 8. CDR1 SNHLY and CDR2 FYNNEI come from the germline V gene. CDR3 length: 13 amino acids.

The chain recombines TRBV6-1 with TRBJ1-5; D uncertain. This CDR3 is built from 15 residues. CDR1 and CDR2 from the germline V gene are MNHNS and SASEGT. Trimming stripped 1 base from V and 9 bases from J, with 16 bases between. CDR3 sequence (DNA): TGTGCCAGCAGTGAAGGCCCGACGGGTTTAAGGCCCCAGCATTTT. Translated, it gives CASSEGPTGLRPQHF.